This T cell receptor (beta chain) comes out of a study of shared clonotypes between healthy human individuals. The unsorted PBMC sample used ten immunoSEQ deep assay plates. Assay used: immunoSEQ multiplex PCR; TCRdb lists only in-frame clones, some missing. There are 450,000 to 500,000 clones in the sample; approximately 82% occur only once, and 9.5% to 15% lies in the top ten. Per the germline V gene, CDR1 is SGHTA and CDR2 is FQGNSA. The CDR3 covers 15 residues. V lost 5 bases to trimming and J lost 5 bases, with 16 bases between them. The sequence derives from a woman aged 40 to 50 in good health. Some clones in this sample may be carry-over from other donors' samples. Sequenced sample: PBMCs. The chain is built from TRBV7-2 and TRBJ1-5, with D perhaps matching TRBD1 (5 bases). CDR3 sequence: CASSRMGGVDQPQHF. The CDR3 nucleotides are TGTGCCAGCAGCCGAATGGGGGGGGTCGATCAGCCCCAGCATTTT.